This T cell receptor beta chain was identified in a study of blood T cell repertoires in COVID-19. Study-wide context: Both acute and convalescent COVID-19 samples were obtained from the United States, Italy and Spain. From T cells, B-cell-depleted T cells, or PBMCs came the material, which was cDNA or gDNA.

Sequencing used immunoSEQ multiplex PCR; TCRdb keeps in-frame clones, though not all of them. The sample shows about 190,000 clones, 65% to 85% of them seen only once. Adults between about 18 and 89 years of age took part from 20 to 25 US areas. This CDR3 contains 17 residues. The V end was cut by 2 bases, the J end by 6 bases, with 20 bases between. CDR1 and CDR2 (germline): ENHRY, SYGVKD. The sample was PBMCs or T cells enriched from blood (not recorded which). The clonotype originates from a woman aged 25 to 39 who had recovered from COVID-19. The chain has TRBV10-3 and TRBJ1-5, with D possibly matching TRBD1 (6 bases). The CDR3 sequence: CAISEPRSEGVSQPQHF. The DNA of the CDR3 is TGTGCCATCAGTGAGCCCCGTAGCGAGGGGGTATCTCAGCCCCAGCATTTT.